This T cell receptor beta chain was sequenced for a study of T cell changes during pregnancy in multiple sclerosis. Germline V gene data show CDR1 as LGHNA and CDR2 as YSLEER. There are 14 residues in the CDR3. The trim removed 0 bases at V and 12 bases at J, leaving 7 bases unmatched. Some clones are missing from TCRdb's copy, which holds only in-frame ones; the method was immunoSEQ multiplex PCR. This sample has 25,000 to 30,000 clones; 85% to 90% occur once, and the top ten carry roughly 8.5%. The chain couples TRBV4-3 to TRBJ2-1, with 8 bases lining up with TRBD2. This clonotype was sampled from a female donor with multiple sclerosis, enrolled in a pregnancy study. The sample consisted of CD8+ T cells from peripheral blood mononuclear cells, taken after pregnancy. For the CDR3, the DNA is TGCGCCAGCAGCCAAGATCACGGGGGGGAAGTGCAGTTCTTC. Protein: CASSQDHGGEVQFF.